Reported below is one TCR beta chain. Antigen specificity is unknown. This entry belongs to a study of T cells expressing NK-cell markers. Study results and caveats: Researchers report these clonotypes also headed the CD3+CD56-NKG2C+ fraction in a few donors.

Germline CDR1 and CDR2: SSHAT and FNYEAQ (reference sequence). CDR3 length: 13 residues. TCRdb reanalyzed the 5' RACE reads, giving one entry per CDR3 protein sequence and no DNA. Its listing shows about 460,000 distinct CDR3 sequences. The specimen sequenced was blood T cells: a sorted CD56 or NKG2C T cell subset, CD4+ or CD8+ T cells, or bulk PBMC T cells (not recorded which). The rearrangement joins TRBV7-7 to TRBJ2-1. The sequence came from a woman aged 45-60 years in good health. This CDR3 is CASSLKLRGEQFF.